The text below deals with one TCR beta chain. What it recognizes is unknown. Mismatch with germline at one junction end may stem from a read error. The time point was: pre-treatment sample, taken before nivolumab and TIL therapy. The data are from a study of TIL therapy for anti-PD-1-resistant metastatic lung cancer. For the study at large: Median patient age was approximately 59, ranging about 38-80 years.

This was the immunoSEQ v3 assay. Survey-level samples got 1.5 million to 2.5 million read pairs; deep-level samples got about 4.5-6.5 million. TCRdb keeps only in-frame clones here, not all; method: immunoSEQ multiplex PCR. Of about 16,000 clones listed, over 65% are singletons. Germline CDR1 SNHLY, CDR2 FYNNEI. The CDR3 length is 14 residues. Whole-study results and caveats: This highly selected cohort may not generalize to typical lung cancer patients. Infused TIL clonotypes partially replaced the baseline blood repertoire, then decayed over months.

The receptor's source is a person aged 25-85 years with non-small cell lung cancer. The chain couples TRBV2 to TRBJ2-3, with a tentative D call TRBD1 (6 bases). The specimen comprised blood, sampled at baseline. The DNA for the CDR3 is TGTACCAGCCTAGGGGGAACCGAGACAGATACGCAGTATTTT. Protein: CTSLGGTETDTQYF. The variable domain in full, completed from reference TRBV2 and TRBJ2-3, reads EPEVTQTPSHQVTQMGQEVILRCVPISNHLYFYWYRQILGQKVEFLVSFYNNEISEKSEIFDDQFSVERPDGSNFTLKIRSTKLEDSAMYFCTSLGGTETDTQYFGPGTRLTVL.